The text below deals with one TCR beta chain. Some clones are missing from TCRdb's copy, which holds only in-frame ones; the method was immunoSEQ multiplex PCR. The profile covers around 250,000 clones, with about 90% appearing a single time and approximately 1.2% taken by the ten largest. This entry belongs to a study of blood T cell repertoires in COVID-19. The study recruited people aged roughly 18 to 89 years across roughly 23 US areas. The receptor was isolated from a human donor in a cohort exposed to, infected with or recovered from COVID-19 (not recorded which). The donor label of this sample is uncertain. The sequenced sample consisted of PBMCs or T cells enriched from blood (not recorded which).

For the CDR3, the DNA is TGTGCCACATCGGGTGGGAGCTCCTACGAGCAGTACTTC. Residues: CATSGGSSYEQYF. The V gene is TRBV10-3, the J gene TRBJ2-7; tentatively, D is TRBD2 (5 bases). Between the trimmed V and J ends, which lost 10 bases and 0 bases, there was a span of 13 bases. This CDR3 comprises 13 residues. Looked up from germline, CDR1 is ENHRY and CDR2 is SYGVKD.